The 8 T cell receptor beta chains reported below all come from one sample, sequenced in a study of T cell responses to AZD1222 COVID-19 vaccine (dated by TCRdb to the early 2020s). The time point label for this specimen denotes: about 28 days (+/-7) after the second vaccine dose. Library preparation was by the immunoSEQ multiplex PCR assay. TCRdb provides this immuneACCESS table in a form limited to in-frame rearrangements. Some clones are lacking; in checked studies, under half of them reflect an unresolved V gene, and why the rest are absent is not known. This sample is represented by 130,000 to 150,000 clones; more than 70% of them were singletons. Together, the top ten hold about 4.9% of the sample. Sequenced here: peripheral blood, sampled 28 days after the second AZD1222 dose. These receptors were taken from an adult who received the AZD1222 COVID-19 vaccine.

This clone was detected once. This chain connects TRBV21-1 to TRBJ1-5. TRBV21-1 is tagged as a pseudogene. The CDR3 loop spans 14 amino acids. DNA for the CDR3: TGTGCCAGCACCCTAGGGGACGGCAATCAGCCCCAGCATTTT. Amino acid sequence: CASTLGDGNQPQHF.

The chain links TRBV2 to TRBJ2-1; D possibly corresponds to TRBD1 (6 bases). The V gene lost 5 bases and the J gene lost 10 bases, with 18 bases spanning the gap. Germline lookup yields CDR1 SNHLY and CDR2 FYNNEI. CDR3 size: 14 residues. The CDR3 is CASSSQGSSGEQFF. CDR3 DNA: TGTGCCAGCAGTTCACAGGGTTCGAGTGGGGAGCAGTTCTTC.

The rearrangement links TRBV3-1 (or the pseudogene TRBV3-2) to TRBJ2-2; D gene unclear. The V and J ends lost 0 bases and 7 bases respectively, with 12 bases between them. This CDR3 region has 15 residues. The V gene's germline CDR1 is LGHDT and CDR2 YNNKEL (reference sequence). As DNA, the CDR3 is TGTGCCAGCAGCCAAGAGCACTCCTTTGGCGGGGAGCTGTTTTTT. Protein: CASSQEHSFGGELFF.

The chain joins TRBV2 to TRBJ1-2; 9 bases match TRBD1. Germline CDR1 reads SNHLY; CDR2 reads FYNNEI. This CDR3 region has 15 residues. The junction had 5 bases not matched to a gene; V was cut back by 3 bases and J by 3 bases. The CDR3 DNA follows: TGTGCCAGCAGTGAGGGGGGACAGGGATACTATGGCTACACCTTC. Protein sequence: CASSEGGQGYYGYTF. The full variable domain, completed using reference TRBV2 and TRBJ1-2, is EPEVTQTPSHQVTQMGQEVILRCVPISNHLYFYWYRQILGQKVEFLVSFYNNEISEKSEIFDDQFSVERPDGSNFTLKIRSTKLEDSAMYFCASSEGGQGYYGYTFGSGTRLTVV.

The chain carries TRBV14 and TRBJ1-2; D is uncertain. This CDR3 contains 12 residues. Germline assignment: CDR1 SGHDN and CDR2 FVKESK. Trimming stripped 3 bases from V and 8 bases from J, with 10 bases between. CDR3 DNA sequence: TGTGCCAGCAGCCAGACCCTACACGGCTACACCTTC. Amino acid sequence: CASSQTLHGYTF.

The rearrangement joins TRBV6-5 to TRBJ1-1, with 7 positions matching TRBD1. J was trimmed by 4 bases and V by 6 bases; bases with no gene match: 8. This CDR3 contains 14 residues. CDR1 and CDR2 (germline): MNHEY, SVGAGI. CDR3 in DNA: TGTGCCAGCAGACATCCACAGGGGCTCACTGAAGCTTTCTTT. Translating gives CASRHPQGLTEAFF.

This clone came up once. The gene calls are TRBV7-9 and TRBJ2-3, with 7 bases matching TRBD2. Per the germline V gene, CDR1 is SEHNR and CDR2 is FQNEAQ (reference sequence). Trimming at V came to 0 bases and at J to 6 bases, leaving 6 bases not matched to a gene. This CDR3 comprises 15 residues. The CDR3 here is CASSLAPLAVDTQYF. The CDR3 region has the DNA TGTGCCAGCAGCTTAGCTCCCCTAGCGGTGGATACGCAGTATTTT.

The chain uses TRBV27 and TRBJ2-7, with 7 bases lining up with TRBD1. This CDR3 comprises 14 residues. With 6 bases clipped from V and 1 base from J, the junction kept 6 bases outside the gene matches. Germline CDR1 is MNHEY and CDR2 is SMNVEV (reference sequence). In nucleotides, the CDR3 is TGTGCCAGCAGCCTAGACAGGGTTTCCTACGAGCAGTACTTC. Encoded protein: CASSLDRVSYEQYF.